The rows below give T cell receptor beta chains drawn from one sample of a study of T-cell reconstitution after alpha-beta-depleted transplantation in children. TCRdb fed the PCR reads into MiXCR, producing one record per CDR3 protein. The sample carries 300,000 to 400,000 distinct CDR3 sequences, 13% recorded once. The starting material was PBMCs, obtained from the stem cell graft. All receptors derive from a human donor who donated a stem cell graft to a child with Fanconi anemia. Both conserved end residues are part of each CDR3. D genes are given only for firm matches. The size of a clone is reported for some rows only, either as once, few or many, or as a class for expanded clones.

J gene | D gene | V gene | clone size | CDR3 DNA | CDR3 protein
TRBJ1-1 | - | TRBV5-1 | many | TGCGCCAGCAAAGGGCACCTGAACACTGAAGCTTTCTTT | CASKGHLNTEAFF
TRBJ1-1 | - | TRBV7-6 | - | TGTGCCAGCAGCTTAGGAGGGGGGGAGGGCGAAGCTTTCTTT | CASSLGGGEGEAFF
TRBJ1-1 | - | TRBV5-1 | few | TGCGCCAGCAGCTTGGAATACCAGGTTCGAACTGAAGCTTTCTTT | CASSLEYQVRTEAFF
TRBJ1-1 | - | TRBV12-3/TRBV12-4 | - | TGTGCCAGCAGTTTGGGGGGACGAGTTGAAGCTTTCTTT | CASSLGGRVEAFF
TRBJ2-2 | TRBD2 | TRBV20-1 | - | TGCAGTGCCCCCGACGGCGGGGGGCCGGGCACCGGGGAGCTGTTTTTT | CSAPDGGGPGTGELFF
TRBJ1-5 | - | TRBV12-3/TRBV12-4 | few | TGTGCCAGCAGACCGGGCCAGGCCGGGCGGCCCCAGCATTTT | CASRPGQAGRPQHF
TRBJ1-5 | TRBD1 | TRBV6-1 | - | TGTGCCAGCACCCCCCCGGGACAGGGTATCAATCAGCCCCAGCATTTT | CASTPPGQGINQPQHF
TRBJ2-5 | - | TRBV5-1 | - | TGCGCCAGCAGCTGGGAGCAAGAGACCCAGTACTTC | CASSWEQETQYF
TRBJ2-5 | TRBD2 | TRBV7-2 | - | TGTGCCAGCAGCTTACGTCGAGCGAGCGGGGGAGAGACCCAGTACTTC | CASSLRRASGGETQYF
TRBJ2-7 | - | TRBV12-3/TRBV12-4 | many | TGTGCCAGCAGTCATTCGGGGGACGAGCAGTACTTC | CASSHSGDEQYF
TRBJ1-1 | - | TRBV7-9 | few | TGTGCCAGCAGCTTATCGACAGTTAAGAACACTGAAGCTTTCTTT | CASSLSTVKNTEAFF
TRBJ2-7 | - | TRBV5-1 | few | TGCGCCAGCGGGGACCAGGGTTCTTCCTACGAGCAGTACTTC | CASGDQGSSYEQYF
TRBJ1-2 | TRBD1 | TRBV28 | many | TGTGCCAGCAGTTCCCTACCCAGGGGGAGGAGTGGCTACACCTTC | CASSSLPRGRSGYTF
TRBJ2-1 | TRBD2 | TRBV20-1 | - | TGCAGTGCTAGAGTTAGCCCAGCGGGGGATTACAATGAGCAGTTCTTC | CSARVSPAGDYNEQFF
TRBJ2-3 | - | TRBV29-1 | - | TGCAGCGTTGAAGCCGGGAGCACAGATACGCAGTATTTT | CSVEAGSTDTQYF
TRBJ2-1 | TRBD1 | TRBV4-2 | many | TGTGCCAGCAGCCAGGGACAGGGTTTGCACAATGAGCAGTTCTTC | CASSQGQGLHNEQFF
TRBJ1-1 | - | TRBV18 | many | TGTGCCAGCTCACCTCTCGGACAGCTTGAAGCTTTCTTT | CASSPLGQLEAFF
TRBJ1-6 | - | TRBV7-6 | few | TGTGCCAGCAGTCCGGCCTCAGGGTATTCACCCCTCCACTTT | CASSPASGYSPLHF
TRBJ1-3 | - | TRBV12-3/TRBV12-4 | few | TGTGCCAGCAGTTCCCTAAGCAGGGTCTCTGGAAACACCATATATTTT | CASSSLSRVSGNTIYF
TRBJ2-3 | - | TRBV21-1 | - | TGTGCCAGCAGCAACCCTCCCCGACTAGTGAGGAACTGGGGTGGCACAGATACGCAGTATTTT | CASSNPPRLVRNWGGTDTQYF
TRBJ2-7 | TRBD1 | TRBV6-5 | many | TGTGCCAGCAGTAACGGACAGGTCTCCTACGAGCAGTACTTC | CASSNGQVSYEQYF
TRBJ1-2 | - | TRBV5-1 | few | TGCGCCAGCAGCTCCCGCAGGACAGCGGGTGGCTACACCTTC | CASSSRRTAGGYTF
TRBJ1-1 | - | TRBV29-1 | - | TGCAGCGTTGTTCAGAGGGAAGCTTTCTTT | CSVVQREAFF
TRBJ2-2 | - | TRBV3-1 | many | TGTGCCAGCAGCCAAGGCTCTAGCCCGAACACCGGGGAGCTGTTTTTT | CASSQGSSPNTGELFF
TRBJ2-1 | - | TRBV30 | - | TGTGCCTGGAGCGTAATGGATGAGCAGTTCTTC | CAWSVMDEQFF
TRBJ1-2 | - | TRBV6-5 | few | TGTGCCAGCAGTTACTCAACGGGGGTTAACTATGGCTACACCTTC | CASSYSTGVNYGYTF
TRBJ2-3 | TRBD2 | TRBV29-1 | many | TGCAGCGGCCGGGGGGTTACAGATACGCAGTATTTT | CSGRGVTDTQYF
TRBJ1-1 | - | TRBV25-1 | many | TGTGCCAGCTCACCATGGGGGATGAACACTGAAGCTTTCTTT | CASSPWGMNTEAFF
TRBJ2-1 | TRBD2 | TRBV5-1 | - | TGCGCCACCCATAGCGGGGGGGCGGATGAGCAGTTCTTC | CATHSGGADEQFF
TRBJ1-5 | TRBD1 | TRBV6-2/TRBV6-3 | few | TGTGCCAGCACCAGGGGGCAGGGTGGGCAGCCCCAGCATTTT | CASTRGQGGQPQHF
TRBJ1-1 | TRBD1 | TRBV7-9 | - | TGTGCCAGCAGCTCAAACCCGGGACAGGGGGCTAGCACTGAAGCTTTCTTT | CASSSNPGQGASTEAFF
TRBJ2-1 | - | TRBV5-1 | many | TGCGCCAGCAGTGACAGGCCCAGCTCCTACAATGAGCAGTTCTTC | CASSDRPSSYNEQFF
TRBJ1-1 | TRBD1 | TRBV12-3/TRBV12-4 | many | TGTGCCAGCGGTAGACAGGGTCGTTCTGAAGCTTTCTTT | CASGRQGRSEAFF
TRBJ1-2 | TRBD1 | TRBV5-4 | - | TGTGCCAGCAGCTTGGATTCACAGGGGGTGAACGCGGGCAACTATGGCTACACCTTC | CASSLDSQGVNAGNYGYTF
TRBJ2-3 | - | TRBV11-2 | many | TGTGCCAGCAGCCTCGAAGGGGCTAGCCGAACGCAGTATTTT | CASSLEGASRTQYF
TRBJ2-5 | - | TRBV6-2/TRBV6-3 | - | TGTGCCAGCAGTGATCTCAGGGGATTGGGAGAGACCCAGTACTTC | CASSDLRGLGETQYF
TRBJ2-7 | - | TRBV7-8 | - | TGTGCCAGCAGCTTGTCGAAGCGGGCTACCTACGAGCAGTACTTC | CASSLSKRATYEQYF
TRBJ2-5 | - | TRBV6-5 | - | TGTGCCAGCAGTTACTCCAGGACCCAAGAGACCCAGTACTTC | CASSYSRTQETQYF
TRBJ2-3 | - | TRBV29-1 | - | TGCAGCGTTGAAGGGGTCACTTCCCCCACAGATACGCAGTATTTT | CSVEGVTSPTDTQYF
TRBJ1-4 | - | TRBV6-1 | many | TGTGCCAGCAGGGATTATGCAACTAATGAAAAACTGTTTTTT | CASRDYATNEKLFF
TRBJ2-3 | - | TRBV20-1 | many | TGCAGTGCTAGGAAGATTAGCAGCACAGATACGCAGTATTTT | CSARKISSTDTQYF
TRBJ1-1 | - | TRBV7-2 | few | TGTGCCAGCAGCTCCCAGCGGACACTCCACACTGAAGCTTTCTTT | CASSSQRTLHTEAFF
TRBJ2-1 | - | TRBV5-1 | few | TGCGCCAGCAGCTTGGTACCGGGTCGAGACAATGAGCAGTTCTTC | CASSLVPGRDNEQFF
TRBJ2-5 | TRBD2 | TRBV15 | once | TGTGCCACCAGCAGGGGACCTAGCGGCCAAGAGACCCAGTACTTC | CATSRGPSGQETQYF
TRBJ1-1 | - | TRBV11-2 | few | TGTGCCAGCAGGGTACTAGGGACCGGAGAAGCTTTCTTT | CASRVLGTGEAFF
TRBJ1-2 | TRBD1 | TRBV3-1 | many | TGTGCCAGCAGCCAAGATTGGACAGGGAGAGAATACACCTTC | CASSQDWTGREYTF
TRBJ2-1 | TRBD2 | TRBV20-1 | many | TGCAGTGCTAGAGATCCCAGCGGGGGGATAAATGAGCAGTTCTTC | CSARDPSGGINEQFF
TRBJ1-1 | - | TRBV4-2 | few | TGTGCCAGCAGCCAAGATGCATCAACCGCATTT | CASSQDASTAF
TRBJ2-7 | - | TRBV27 | once | TGTGCCAGCAGCATAAGCCACAGGGCATCCTACGAGCAGTACTTC | CASSISHRASYEQYF
TRBJ1-4 | - | TRBV3-1 | many | TGTGCCAGCGGCCAGAGTAATGAAAAACTGTTTTTT | CASGQSNEKLFF
TRBJ1-1 | - | TRBV9 | many | TGTGCCAGCAGCGTTCGGACAGATAACACTGAAGCTTTCTTT | CASSVRTDNTEAFF
TRBJ2-5 | - | TRBV6-5 | few | TGTGCCAGCAGTTACTCTTTCGGGGAGACCCAGTACTTC | CASSYSFGETQYF
TRBJ1-4 | - | TRBV11-2 | many | TGTGCCAGCAGCTTAGGAGTGACAGACCTTAATGAAAAACTGTTTTTT | CASSLGVTDLNEKLFF
TRBJ2-1 | TRBD1 | TRBV3-1 | few | TGTGCCAGCAGCCAAGGGACAGGGTTCGGTGAGCAGTTCTTC | CASSQGTGFGEQFF
TRBJ1-1 | - | TRBV4-3 | few | TGCGCCAGCAGCCATATAGGGGGAGGGGAGGACACTGAAGCTTTCTTT | CASSHIGGGEDTEAFF
TRBJ2-3 | - | TRBV4-3 | many | TGCGCCAGCAGCCAATGGCAGGCAACAGATACGCAGTATTTT | CASSQWQATDTQYF
TRBJ2-6 | - | TRBV5-6 | - | TGTGCCAGCCGGGTGGGGTACTCTGGGGCCAACGTCCTGACTTTC | CASRVGYSGANVLTF
TRBJ2-3 | - | TRBV29-1 | few | TGCAGCGGCGAGGGCCAGGGATCGACAGATACGCAGTATTTT | CSGEGQGSTDTQYF
TRBJ2-3 | TRBD2 | TRBV5-1 | once | TGCGCCAGCAGCTCCGGACTAGCGGCGTCTCGATCTAGCACAGATACGCAGTATTTT | CASSSGLAASRSSTDTQYF
TRBJ1-1 | TRBD1 | TRBV6-1 | few | TGTGCCAGCAGTGGGGACAGCTACACTGAAGCTTTCTTT | CASSGDSYTEAFF